Sequencing of this T cell receptor beta chain was carried out in a study of blood T cell repertoires in COVID-19. About the research overall: The study drew acute and convalescent COVID-19 samples from the United States, Italy and Spain. PBMCs, B-cell-depleted T cells, or T cells were the source of the cDNA or gDNA that made up the material.

Data came from immunoSEQ multiplex PCR; TCRdb stores just in-frame clones and leaves some out. Among over 200,000 clones listed, over 75% were seen once. Germline loops: CDR1 LNHDA, CDR2 SQIVND (reference sequence). V dropped 5 bases and J dropped 4; count of bases not matched to a gene: 6. This CDR3 spans 15 amino acids. A few counts support this clone. In assigning cohorts, the study relied on participant-reported clinical history. Exposed participants came across a COVID-19 case within 2 weeks before study entry. The chain recombines TRBV19 with TRBJ1-2; 11 nucleotides agree with TRBD1. Sequencing was done on a sample of PBMCs or T cells enriched from blood (not recorded which). The sequence derives from a woman in her twenties or thirties who had been exposed to COVID-19. This chain's CDR3 is CASSLGQGASYGYTF. CDR3 bases: TGTGCCAGTAGTCTCGGACAGGGGGCGAGCTATGGCTACACCTTC.